The 9 T cell receptor beta chains below all came from one sample that was sequenced in a study of T cell responses to AZD1222 COVID-19 vaccine. Here immunoSEQ multiplex PCR was the method, and the copy in TCRdb shows in-frame clones only, minus some. The profile shows some 58,000 clones, approximately 89% of them singletons. The source was peripheral blood, collected on day 0 of AZD1222 vaccination. These receptor sequences come from an adult in good health.

The rearrangement links TRBV30 to TRBJ1-6; TRBD1 aligns across 7 bases. Trimming removed 3 bases from V and 7 bases from J; junction bases left unmatched: 6. CDR3 length equals 14 residues. Germline V gene data show CDR1 as GTSNPN and CDR2 as SVGIG (reference sequence). CDR3 in DNA: TGTGCCTGGAGCGGCGGGACAGCGAATTCACCCCTCCACTTT. It translates to CAWSGGTANSPLHF.

This clone was detected only a few times. The rearrangement joins TRBV12-3 or TRBV12-4 to TRBJ1-5, with D unresolved. V was pared by 5 bases and J by 1 base, with 6 bases between. The CDR3 is 13 residues long. The CDR3 is CASSLDSNQPQHF. CDR3 DNA sequence: TGTGCCAGCAGTCTTGACAGCAATCAGCCCCAGCATTTT.

The V gene is TRBV24-1, the J gene TRBJ2-3, with 13 bases matching TRBD2. Losses at the gene ends were 4 bases for V and 1 base for J; bases not matched to a gene: 4. The CDR3 spans 17 residues. The V gene's germline CDR1 is KGHDR and CDR2 SFDVKD. The CDR3 sequence: CATSDPGTSGGTDTQYF. DNA of the CDR3: TGTGCCACCAGTGACCCCGGGACTAGCGGGGGCACAGATACGCAGTATTTT.

The chain uses TRBV2 and TRBJ1-6, with D tentatively TRBD1 (5 bases). The CDR3 runs to 15 residues. The V end was cut by 6 bases, the J end by 8 bases, with 17 bases between. Looked up from germline, CDR1 is SNHLY and CDR2 is FYNNEI. CDR3 in DNA: TGTGCCAGCAGCCCCGGACCTACCAGGGATTCACCCCTCCACTTT. Translating it yields CASSPGPTRDSPLHF.

This clone was observed once. The chain recombines TRBV6-5 with TRBJ1-1; tentative D call: TRBD1 (5 bases). The germline V gene has CDR1 MNHEY and CDR2 SVGAGI. The CDR3 covers 14 residues. Trimming removed 1 base from V and 13 bases from J, with 19 bases in between. The CDR3 region has the DNA TGTGCCAGCAGTTACTATGGGCAGGGCCATGAGGGTTTCTTT. It codes for CASSYYGQGHEGFF.

The chain employs TRBV29-1 and TRBJ1-1; D remains unclear. The CDR3 length is 11 residues. In germline, CDR1 is SQVTM, CDR2 ANQGSEA. The V and J ends lost 5 bases and 5 bases respectively, with 9 bases between them. The CDR3 DNA follows: TGCAGCGTTCTATGGGAGACTGAAGCTTTCTTT. Its translation is CSVLWETEAFF.

The chain is built from TRBV11-3 and TRBJ2-5, with 7 bases fitting TRBD1. The CDR3 has 16 amino acids. Losses at the gene ends were 5 bases for V and 5 bases for J; bases not matched to a gene: 14. Germline CDR1 SGHNT, CDR2 YENEEA. This CDR3 reads CASSPTARQGSETQYF. In DNA, the CDR3 is TGTGCCAGCAGCCCGACAGCCCGACAGGGCAGCGAGACCCAGTACTTC.

The chain links TRBV7-9 to TRBJ1-2; D is undetermined. The ends were cut back, 3 bases at V and 1 base at J, with 6 bases in the middle. This CDR3 contains 13 residues. Germline-derived CDR1 and CDR2 are SEHNR and FQNEAQ (reference sequence). In DNA form, the CDR3 reads TGTGCCAGCAGCTTCCAGGTTAACTATGGCTACACCTTC. Translating it yields CASSFQVNYGYTF.

This rearrangement joins TRBV6-6 to TRBJ2-2, with 14 bases matching TRBD2. The CDR3 totals 17 residues. The germline CDR1 and CDR2 sequences are MNHNY and SVGAGI (reference sequence). Unmatched junction bases numbered 6, after V lost 5 bases and J lost 4 bases. The CDR3 nucleotides read TGTGCCAGCAGTCCGGGACTAGCGGGAGAGGTCACCGGGGAGCTGTTTTTT. Translation gives CASSPGLAGEVTGELFF.